These 25 T cell receptor beta chains came from one sample sequenced in a study of OX40 agonist ivuxolimab in advanced cancers. Measured with immunoSEQ multiplex PCR; TCRdb has only the in-frame clones, and not every one. The table includes roughly 100,000 clones, roughly 89% detected once. The source was CD4+ or CD8+ T cells sorted from blood, collected in a trial of the OX40 agonist ivuxolimab. The origin of the receptors is an adult with an advanced solid tumor such as melanoma, head and neck, liver or kidney cancer.

This chain joins TRBV9 and TRBJ1-3, with D perhaps TRBD1 (6 bases). Trimming pared 3 bases from V and 4 bases from J, leaving 17 bases between. The CDR3 is 16 amino acids. Per the germline V gene, CDR1 is SGDLS and CDR2 is YYNGEE. The CDR3 nucleotides read TGTGCCAGCAGCGAGATCCCCAGGGGAGACGGAAACACCATATATTTT. Translating gives CASSEIPRGDGNTIYF.

This sequence joins TRBV6-4 and TRBJ2-2; perhaps D is TRBD1 or TRBD2 (5 bases each). Germline assignment: CDR1 MRHNA and CDR2 SNTAGT. V was cut by 5 bases and J by 1 base, with 11 bases left in between. The CDR3 consists of 15 residues. CDR3 DNA: TGTGCCAGCAGTCTGGGGGACGGGAACACCGGGGAGCTGTTTTTT. It is translated as CASSLGDGNTGELFF.

This chain's CDR3 is CASSIEGSEKLFF. The CDR3 bases are TGTGCCAGTAGTATAGAGGGGTCCGAAAAACTGTTTTTT. This chain links TRBV19 with TRBJ1-4, with D unresolved. This CDR3 is built from 13 residues. Trimming left V 0 bases short and J 8 bases short, with 7 bases between. The germline V gene encodes CDR1 LNHDA and CDR2 SQIVND (reference sequence).

This chain uses TRBV7-3 with TRBJ2-3; maybe TRBD2 (7 bases). Germline CDR1 reads SGHTA; CDR2 reads FQGTGA. Trimming removed 5 bases at V and 3 bases at J, with 15 bases between. The CDR3 runs to 15 residues. The CDR3 region has the DNA TGTGCCAGCAGCACCCATAGGGGGGGGACAGATACGCAGTATTTT. Translation gives CASSTHRGGTDTQYF. Full variable domain (missing parts from reference TRBV7-3 and TRBJ2-3): GAGVSQTPSNKVTEKGKYVELRCDPISGHTALYWYRQSLGQGPEFLIYFQGTGAADDSGLPNDRFFAVRPEGSVSTLKIQRTERGDSAVYLCASSTHRGGTDTQYFGPGTRLTVL.

CDR3 DNA sequence: TGTGCCAGCAGCAGGGGGACTAGCGGGAGTGTAGAGACCCAGTACTTC. The encoded protein is CASSRGTSGSVETQYF. The rearrangement joins TRBV7-3 to TRBJ2-5; the match to TRBD2 covers 14 bases. The ends lost 5 bases at V and 4 bases at J; junction bases unmatched: 6. The CDR3 is made up of 16 amino acids. Per germline, CDR1 SGHTA and CDR2 FQGTGA.

This clone was recorded a few times. The chain has TRBV19 and TRBJ1-5, with D possibly TRBD1 on 6 matching bases. CDR3 length: 16 amino acids. The V gene lost 5 bases and the J gene lost 2 bases, with 16 bases spanning the gap. The germline V gene encodes CDR1 LNHDA and CDR2 SQIVND (reference sequence). Here the CDR3 reads CASSVAHGGGNQPQHF. The CDR3 DNA sequence: TGTGCCAGTAGTGTCGCCCACGGGGGCGGCAATCAGCCCCAGCATTTT.

In this sample, this clone turned up a few times. V and J are TRBV5-1 and TRBJ2-6; D gene uncertain. Germline V gives CDR1 SGHRS, CDR2 YFSETQ. The germline V and J ends were trimmed by 1 base and 4 bases, with 9 bases remaining between them. The CDR3 has 15 amino acids. CDR3 protein: CASSLSSPGANVLTF. CDR3 coding DNA: TGCGCCAGCAGCTTGAGCTCACCCGGGGCCAACGTCCTGACTTTC. The full variable domain, with the rest looked up from reference TRBV5-1 and TRBJ2-6, is KAGVTQTPRYLIKTRGQQVTLSCSPISGHRSVSWYQQTPGQGLQFLFEYFSETQRNKGNFPGRFSGRQFSNSRSEMNVSTLELGDSALYLCASSLSSPGANVLTFGAGSRLTVL.

The rearrangement joins TRBV21-1 to TRBJ2-3; whether TRBD2, the table's D call, matches the DNA was not checked. TRBV21-1 is noted as a pseudogene. The CDR3 extends over 17 amino acids. The CDR3 reads CASSKAEEGGDTDTQYF. The CDR3 DNA is TGTGCCAGCAGCAAAGCGGAAGAAGGGGGGGATACAGATACGCAGTATTTT.

The count of this clone is one. The V call is TRBV5-1, the J call TRBJ2-3; the D is unclear. Germline CDR1 and CDR2: SGHRS and YFSETQ. There are 14 residues in the CDR3. Trimming took 7 bases from V and 3 from J, leaving 15 bases between them. The CDR3 DNA sequence: TGCGCCAGCTCACCGGCCCTAGGAACAGATACGCAGTATTTT. Protein: CASSPALGTDTQYF.

V usage is TRBV30 and J usage is TRBJ1-6; tentative D call: TRBD1 (6 bases). V lost 2 bases to trimming and J lost 7 bases, with 12 bases between them. CDR3 length: 14 residues. CDR1 and CDR2 from the germline V gene are GTSNPN and SVGIG (reference sequence). CDR3 DNA: TGTGCCTGGAGTAAGGACAGCCGGAATTCACCCCTCCACTTT. This translates into CAWSKDSRNSPLHF.

This sequence joins TRBV19 and TRBJ2-1; tentatively, D is TRBD1 (5 bases). The germline V and J ends were trimmed by 0 bases and 4 bases, with 25 bases remaining between them. This CDR3 has 20 amino acids. Germline CDR1 reads LNHDA; CDR2 reads SQIVND (reference sequence). The CDR3 protein is CASSIDVVGRAYQKYNEQFF. As DNA, the CDR3 is TGTGCCAGTAGTATAGATGTTGTTGGCAGGGCCTATCAAAAATACAATGAGCAGTTCTTC.

This clone came up once. The chain joins TRBV6-4 to TRBJ2-2; D call uncertain. Trimming took 2 bases from V and 7 from J, leaving 17 bases between them. The CDR3 consists of 16 residues. Germline V lookup: CDR1 MRHNA, CDR2 SNTAGT. The chain's CDR3 is CASSDGSSYDDGELFF. DNA of the CDR3: TGTGCCAGCAGTGACGGGTCTAGTTATGACGACGGGGAGCTGTTTTTT.

This rearrangement joins TRBV2 to TRBJ2-7; TRBD2 is a possible D gene (6 bases). There are 16 residues in the CDR3. Trimming took off 8 bases at V and 0 bases at J, with 20 bases between the two ends. Germline CDR1 is SNHLY and CDR2 is FYNNEI. The CDR3 DNA reads as TGTGCCAGCGGATGGATGGGACTTATAAGCTCCTACGAGCAGTACTTC. It yields the protein CASGWMGLISSYEQYF.

The V and J genes are TRBV5-6 and TRBJ1-1; TRBD1 agrees at 8 bases. Per the germline V gene, CDR1 is SGHDT and CDR2 is YYEEEE. Losses at the gene ends were 4 bases for V and 6 bases for J; bases not matched to a gene: 11. The CDR3 is 15 residues long. This chain's CDR3 is CASSDRDRSISEAFF. The CDR3 DNA is TGTGCCAGCAGCGACCGGGACAGGTCTATATCTGAAGCTTTCTTT.

The chain joins TRBV11-1 to TRBJ1-1, with a tentative D call TRBD1 (5 bases). Trimming removed 2 bases from V and 4 bases from J, with 8 bases in between. The germline gives CDR1 SGHAT, CDR2 FQDESV (reference sequence). CDR3 length: 13 residues. CDR3 sequence reads: CASSLTRATEAFF. CDR3 DNA sequence: TGTGCCAGCAGCTTAACCAGGGCCACTGAAGCTTTCTTT.

The V call is TRBV6-1, the J call TRBJ2-3; D is possibly TRBD2 (6 bases). This CDR3 comprises 17 residues. Germline CDR1 is MNHNS and CDR2 is SASEGT. Trimming pared 3 bases from V and 4 bases from J, leaving 20 bases between. As DNA, the CDR3 is TGTGCCAGCAGTGACCCTAGCGCCGCTCGAAATCCAGATACGCAGTATTTT. This codes for CASSDPSAARNPDTQYF.

CDR3 amino acids: CSVERQGAPNEQFF. The CDR3 DNA is TGCAGCGTTGAGAGACAGGGGGCCCCCAATGAGCAGTTCTTC. This chain uses TRBV29-1 with TRBJ2-1, with TRBD1 identical over 10 bases. This CDR3 has 14 residues. CDR1 and CDR2 from the germline V gene are SQVTM and ANQGSEA. The V gene end was trimmed by 3 bases and the J gene end by 6 bases; junction bases not matched to a gene: 5.

This rearrangement joins TRBV29-1 to TRBJ1-1; D gene uncertain. The V end was cut by 5 bases, the J end by 0 bases, with 10 bases between. The CDR3 covers 13 residues. Germline V gene lookup returns CDR1 SQVTM and CDR2 ANQGSEA. CDR3 DNA sequence: TGCAGCGTTTATATAGTGTTGAACACTGAAGCTTTCTTT. Translated, it gives CSVYIVLNTEAFF. The full variable domain, its missing parts supplied by reference TRBV29-1 and TRBJ1-1, is SAVISQKPSRDICQRGTSLTIQCQVDSQVTMMFWYRQQPGQSLTLIATANQGSEATYESGFVIDKFPISRPNLTFSTLTVSNMSPEDSSIYLCSVYIVLNTEAFFGQGTRLTVV.

The V gene is TRBV7-2, the J gene TRBJ1-5; no clear D gene. The V end lost 1 base, the J end lost 2 bases, and 12 bases lay between the germline ends. Germline lookup yields CDR1 SGHTA and CDR2 FQGNSA. This CDR3 is 16 amino acids long. The CDR3 DNA reads TGTGCCAGCAGCTTAGTGCAAGGGATGGGCAATCAGCCCCAGCATTTT. Amino acids: CASSLVQGMGNQPQHF.

V usage is TRBV10-3 and J usage is TRBJ2-5; TRBD2 aligns across 9 bases. The CDR3 is made up of 17 amino acids. Per germline, CDR1 ENHRY and CDR2 SYGVKD. Losses at the gene ends were 0 bases for V and 5 bases for J; bases not matched to a gene: 10. The DNA of the CDR3 is TGTGCCATCAGTGAGTCCCTAGGGCTAGCGGGACGGGAGACCCAGTACTTC. It specifies CAISESLGLAGRETQYF.

The rearrangement joins TRBV7-3 to TRBJ2-3; 10 bases are shared with TRBD2. The V and J ends lost 5 bases and 0 bases, in that order; junction bases with no gene match: 8. The CDR3 spans 17 residues. Germline V CDR1 and CDR2: SGHTA, FQGTGA. DNA for the CDR3: TGTGCCAGCAGCCCAAATGGACTAGCGGTTAGCACAGATACGCAGTATTTT. Translation: CASSPNGLAVSTDTQYF.

J is TRBJ2-5 and V is TRBV6-6; the D is unclear. Germline V gives CDR1 MNHNY, CDR2 SVGAGI (reference sequence). The V end lost 2 bases, the J end lost 8 bases, and 12 bases lay between the germline ends. The CDR3 length is 13 residues. The CDR3 loop is CASSYDSTTTQYF. CDR3 sequence (DNA): TGTGCCAGCAGTTACGACTCCACGACCACCCAGTACTTC.

V and J are TRBV10-3 and TRBJ1-5; D is uncertain. CDR1 is ENHRY and CDR2 is SYGVKD in the germline V gene. CDR3 size: 13 residues. V was cut by 4 bases and J by 4 bases, with 8 bases left in between. The CDR3 reads CAISADVNQPQHF. The CDR3, as DNA: TGTGCCATCAGTGCAGATGTGAATCAGCCCCAGCATTTT.

The chain combines TRBV15 with TRBJ1-2; D gene unclear. The V and J ends lost 0 bases and 7 bases respectively, with 12 bases between them. This CDR3 is 14 amino acids long. Germline assignment: CDR1 LNHNV and CDR2 YYDKDF (reference sequence). Here the CDR3 DNA reads TGTGCCACCAGCAGAGAACTTGGGCCTCTTGGCTACACCTTC. Translation: CATSRELGPLGYTF.

The J gene is TRBJ2-1, the V gene TRBV10-3, with TRBD2 matching 15 bases. The V segment lost 0 bases and the J segment 7 bases; nucleotides outside the gene matches: 1. This CDR3 contains 16 residues. Germline assignment: CDR1 ENHRY and CDR2 SYGVKD. The chain's CDR3 is CAISESGLAGGNEQFF. CDR3 nucleotides: TGTGCCATCAGTGAGTCCGGACTAGCGGGAGGGAATGAGCAGTTCTTC.